These T cell receptor beta chains were read from a single sample in a study of cytomegalovirus exposure and HLA in healthy donors. Repertoires were generated with immunoSEQ multiplex PCR, while TCRdb's copy carries only in-frame clones and drops some. The table lists under 350,000 clones, 80% to 90% of them singletons. The sample taken for sequencing was PBMCs. These TCRs come from a woman in her late teens or twenties in good health and CMV-seronegative. Each CDR3 is given with its conserved first and last residue. The order of the fields is clone size, D gene, J gene, CDR3 length, V gene, CDR3 DNA, CDR3 protein. The D gene is left open where the match is weak. Part of the rows lack a size; the others show once, few, many or a class for expanded clones.

clone_size: .; d_call: .; j_call: TRBJ1-2; cdr3_length: 13; v_call: TRBV5-1; cdr3_nt: TGCGCCAGCAGCTCGCTAACCGTCCAGGGGTACACCTTC; cdr3_aa: CASSSLTVQGYTF
clone_size: .; d_call: TRBD1; j_call: TRBJ1-3; cdr3_length: 15; v_call: TRBV4-1; cdr3_nt: TGCGCCAGCAGCCCGGACAGGAGCTCTGGAAACACCATATATTTT; cdr3_aa: CASSPDRSSGNTIYF
clone_size: .; d_call: TRBD1; j_call: TRBJ1-1; cdr3_length: 16; v_call: TRBV5-1; cdr3_nt: TGCGCCAGCAGCCCCTCCGGGACAGGAGAGTCAACTGAAGCTTTCTTT; cdr3_aa: CASSPSGTGESTEAFF
clone_size: .; d_call: .; j_call: TRBJ2-7; cdr3_length: 14; v_call: TRBV5-4; cdr3_nt: TGTGCCAGCAGCTTGGTCCTAGCGCCGTACGAGCAGTACTTC; cdr3_aa: CASSLVLAPYEQYF
clone_size: once; d_call: .; j_call: TRBJ1-1; cdr3_length: 13; v_call: TRBV30; cdr3_nt: TGTGCCTGGAGGAGACAAGGAAACACTGAAGCTTTCTTT; cdr3_aa: CAWRRQGNTEAFF
clone_size: .; d_call: .; j_call: TRBJ1-4; cdr3_length: 13; v_call: TRBV10-3; cdr3_nt: TGTGCCATCGGACGTGGGAGGGATGAAAAACTGTTTTTT; cdr3_aa: CAIGRGRDEKLFF
clone_size: .; d_call: .; j_call: TRBJ2-2; cdr3_length: 18; v_call: TRBV1; cdr3_nt: TGCACCAGCAGCCCCCCCAGTCTCGGGACAGGTCGGTCCGGGGAGCTGTTTTTT; cdr3_aa: CTSSPPSLGTGRSGELFF
clone_size: .; d_call: .; j_call: TRBJ2-7; cdr3_length: 13; v_call: TRBV13; cdr3_nt: TGTGCCAGCAGCCCATCCAGGGGAAGCGAGCAGTACTTC; cdr3_aa: CASSPSRGSEQYF
clone_size: .; d_call: TRBD1; j_call: TRBJ1-3; cdr3_length: 15; v_call: TRBV9; cdr3_nt: TGTGCCAGCAGCCCTCGGGACAGGGACGGAAACACCATATATTTT; cdr3_aa: CASSPRDRDGNTIYF
clone_size: few; d_call: .; j_call: TRBJ1-2; cdr3_length: 13; v_call: TRBV5-4; cdr3_nt: TGTGCCAGCAGCCAGGATTGGATGGGTGGCTACACCTTC; cdr3_aa: CASSQDWMGGYTF
clone_size: once; d_call: .; j_call: TRBJ1-2; cdr3_length: 13; v_call: TRBV7-9; cdr3_nt: TGTGCCAGCAGCTTAGTTCCAGGGCTTGGCTACACCTTC; cdr3_aa: CASSLVPGLGYTF
clone_size: .; d_call: .; j_call: TRBJ2-2; cdr3_length: 13; v_call: TRBV7-3; cdr3_nt: TGTGCCAGCAGCGTCGCGGGGCCCGGGGAGCTGTTTTTT; cdr3_aa: CASSVAGPGELFF
clone_size: .; d_call: TRBD1; j_call: TRBJ2-3; cdr3_length: 16; v_call: TRBV6-4; cdr3_nt: TGTGCCAGCAGTGAGGCCTCGGGACAGGGATCAGATACGCAGTATTTT; cdr3_aa: CASSEASGQGSDTQYF
clone_size: .; d_call: .; j_call: TRBJ2-7; cdr3_length: 14; v_call: TRBV29-1; cdr3_nt: TGCAGCGTTTCAGACACGTCGATTACCTACGAGCAGTACTTC; cdr3_aa: CSVSDTSITYEQYF
clone_size: .; d_call: TRBD1; j_call: TRBJ2-2; cdr3_length: 15; v_call: TRBV9; cdr3_nt: TGTGCCAGCAGCGCCGCCGGGACAGGGGTTGGGGAGCTGTTTTTT; cdr3_aa: CASSAAGTGVGELFF
clone_size: .; d_call: TRBD2; j_call: TRBJ2-7; cdr3_length: 16; v_call: TRBV6-5; cdr3_nt: TGTGCCAGCAGTTACTCAGAAGCGGGAGGTGCTTACGAGCAGTACTTC; cdr3_aa: CASSYSEAGGAYEQYF
clone_size: .; d_call: TRBD1; j_call: TRBJ2-7; cdr3_length: 14; v_call: TRBV7-2; cdr3_nt: TGTGCCAGCAGCTTAGCGGACAGGGGTGAAGAGCAGTACTTC; cdr3_aa: CASSLADRGEEQYF
clone_size: .; d_call: TRBD2; j_call: TRBJ2-7; cdr3_length: 16; v_call: TRBV10-3; cdr3_nt: TGTGCCATCAGTGAGGGGCTAGCGGGGGGGAACTACGAGCAGTACTTC; cdr3_aa: CAISEGLAGGNYEQYF
clone_size: .; d_call: TRBD2; j_call: TRBJ2-5; cdr3_length: 11; v_call: TRBV30; cdr3_nt: TGTGCCGGAAGGCGGGAGGAGACCCAGTACTTC; cdr3_aa: CAGRREETQYF
clone_size: .; d_call: TRBD1; j_call: TRBJ1-2; cdr3_length: 15; v_call: TRBV28; cdr3_nt: TGTGCCAGCAGAGGACAGGGGAATGTTGACTATGGCTACACCTTC; cdr3_aa: CASRGQGNVDYGYTF
clone_size: .; d_call: TRBD1; j_call: TRBJ2-7; cdr3_length: 14; v_call: TRBV5-1; cdr3_nt: TGCGCCAGCAGCCCGCTGACAGGGGGCGCGGAGCAGTACTTC; cdr3_aa: CASSPLTGGAEQYF
clone_size: .; d_call: TRBD2; j_call: TRBJ2-2; cdr3_length: 19; v_call: TRBV5-1; cdr3_nt: TGCGCCAGCAGCTTGAGGGGACTAGCGGGGGGGCCGAGAAGCGGGGAGCTGTTTTTT; cdr3_aa: CASSLRGLAGGPRSGELFF
clone_size: .; d_call: TRBD1; j_call: TRBJ2-7; cdr3_length: 14; v_call: TRBV7-9; cdr3_nt: TGTGCCAGCAGCTGGGACAGACCACACTACGAGCAGTACTTC; cdr3_aa: CASSWDRPHYEQYF
clone_size: .; d_call: .; j_call: TRBJ1-2; cdr3_length: 13; v_call: TRBV10-2; cdr3_nt: TGCGCCAGCAGTGAGTGGCAGGGTACGGGCTACACCTTC; cdr3_aa: CASSEWQGTGYTF
clone_size: .; d_call: .; j_call: TRBJ2-7; cdr3_length: 14; v_call: TRBV29-1; cdr3_nt: TGCAGCGTTGCAGGGGAACAGGCCTCCTACGAGCAGTACTTC; cdr3_aa: CSVAGEQASYEQYF
clone_size: .; d_call: .; j_call: TRBJ2-3; cdr3_length: 14; v_call: TRBV4-3; cdr3_nt: TGCGCCAGCAGCCAAAGACAAACCTTAGATACGCAGTATTTT; cdr3_aa: CASSQRQTLDTQYF
clone_size: .; d_call: .; j_call: TRBJ2-7; cdr3_length: 13; v_call: TRBV6-1; cdr3_nt: TGTGCCAGCAGTGACGCGATCTCCTACGAGCAGTACTTC; cdr3_aa: CASSDAISYEQYF